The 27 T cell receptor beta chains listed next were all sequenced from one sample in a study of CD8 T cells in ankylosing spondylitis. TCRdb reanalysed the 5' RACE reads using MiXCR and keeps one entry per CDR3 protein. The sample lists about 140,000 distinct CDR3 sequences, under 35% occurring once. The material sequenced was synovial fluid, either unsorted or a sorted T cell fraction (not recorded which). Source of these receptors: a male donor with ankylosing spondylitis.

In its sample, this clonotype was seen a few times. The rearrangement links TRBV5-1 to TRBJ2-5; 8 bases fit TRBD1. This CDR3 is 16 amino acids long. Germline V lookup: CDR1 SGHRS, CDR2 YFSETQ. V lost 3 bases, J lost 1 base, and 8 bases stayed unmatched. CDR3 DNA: TGCGCCAGCAGCTGGGGGACAGGTCCCCTCCAAGAGACCCAGTACTTC. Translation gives CASSWGTGPLQETQYF. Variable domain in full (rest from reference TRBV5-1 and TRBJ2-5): KAGVTQTPRYLIKTRGQQVTLSCSPISGHRSVSWYQQTPGQGLQFLFEYFSETQRNKGNFPGRFSGRQFSNSRSEMNVSTLELGDSALYLCASSWGTGPLQETQYFGPGTRLLVL.

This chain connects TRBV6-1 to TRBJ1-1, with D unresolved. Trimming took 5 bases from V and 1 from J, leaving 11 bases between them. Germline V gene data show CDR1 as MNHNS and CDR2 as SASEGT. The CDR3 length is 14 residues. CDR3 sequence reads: CASSKRIGNTEAFF. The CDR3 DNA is TGTGCCAGCAGTAAAAGGATAGGGAACACTGAAGCTTTCTTT.

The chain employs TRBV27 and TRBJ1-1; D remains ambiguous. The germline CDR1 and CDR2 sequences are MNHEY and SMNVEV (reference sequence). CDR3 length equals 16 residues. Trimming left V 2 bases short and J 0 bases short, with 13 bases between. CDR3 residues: CASSLGADRMNTEAFF. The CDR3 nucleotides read TGTGCCAGCAGTTTAGGTGCGGATCGTATGAACACTGAAGCTTTCTTT.

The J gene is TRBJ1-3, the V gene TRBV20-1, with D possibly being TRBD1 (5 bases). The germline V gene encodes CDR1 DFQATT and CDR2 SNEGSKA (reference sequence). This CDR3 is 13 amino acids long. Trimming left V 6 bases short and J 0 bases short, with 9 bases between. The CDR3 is CSASGSSGNTIYF. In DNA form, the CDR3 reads TGCAGTGCCTCAGGGTCCTCTGGAAACACCATATATTTT.

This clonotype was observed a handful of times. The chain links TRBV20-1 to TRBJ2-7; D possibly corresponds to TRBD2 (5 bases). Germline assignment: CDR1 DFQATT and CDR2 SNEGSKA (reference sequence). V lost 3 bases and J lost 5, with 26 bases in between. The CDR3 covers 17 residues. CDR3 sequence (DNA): TGCAGTGCTAGCGGAATCGGCCGGGAAAACGTAGTCCACGAGCAGTACTTC. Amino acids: CSASGIGRENVVHEQYF.

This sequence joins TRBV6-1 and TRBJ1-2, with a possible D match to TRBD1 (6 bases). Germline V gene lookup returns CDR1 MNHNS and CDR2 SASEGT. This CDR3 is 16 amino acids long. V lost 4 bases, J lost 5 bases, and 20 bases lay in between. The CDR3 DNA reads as TGTGCCAGCAGTGCCGGGACAAAACTAGACAGATATGGCTACACCTTC. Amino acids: CASSAGTKLDRYGYTF.

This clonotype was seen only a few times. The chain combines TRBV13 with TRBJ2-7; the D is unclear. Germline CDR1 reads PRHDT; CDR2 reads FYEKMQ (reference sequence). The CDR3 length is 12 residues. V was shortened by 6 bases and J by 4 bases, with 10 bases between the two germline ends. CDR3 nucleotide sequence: TGTGCCAGCAGTCGCAACGTGTACGAGCAGTACTTC. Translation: CASSRNVYEQYF. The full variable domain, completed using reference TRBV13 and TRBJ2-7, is AAGVIQSPRHLIKEKRETATLKCYPIPRHDTVYWYQQGPGQDPQFLISFYEKMQSDKGSIPDRFSAQQFSDYHSELNMSSLELGDSALYFCASSRNVYEQYFGPGTRLTVT.

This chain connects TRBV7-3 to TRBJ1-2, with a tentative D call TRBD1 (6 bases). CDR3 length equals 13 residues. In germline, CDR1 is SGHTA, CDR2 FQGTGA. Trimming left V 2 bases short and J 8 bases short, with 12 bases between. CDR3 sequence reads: CASSLEQGRGYTF. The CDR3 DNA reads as TGTGCCAGCAGCTTAGAACAGGGAAGGGGCTACACCTTC.

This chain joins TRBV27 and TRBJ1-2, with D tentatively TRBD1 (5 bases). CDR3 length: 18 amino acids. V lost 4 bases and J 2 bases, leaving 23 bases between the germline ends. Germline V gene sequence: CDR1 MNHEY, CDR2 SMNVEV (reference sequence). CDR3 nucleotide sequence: TGTGCCAGCAGTTCAAAGCCCCCGGGACGGAATAGAAACTATGGCTACACCTTC. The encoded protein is CASSSKPPGRNRNYGYTF.

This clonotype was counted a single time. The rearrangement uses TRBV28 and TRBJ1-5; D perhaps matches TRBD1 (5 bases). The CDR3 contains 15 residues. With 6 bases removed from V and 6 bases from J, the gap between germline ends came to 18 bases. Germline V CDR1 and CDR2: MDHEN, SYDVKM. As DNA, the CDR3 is TGTGCCAGCAGACCCCACAGGTCGGGCGGTCAGCCCCAGCATTTT. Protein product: CASRPHRSGGQPQHF.

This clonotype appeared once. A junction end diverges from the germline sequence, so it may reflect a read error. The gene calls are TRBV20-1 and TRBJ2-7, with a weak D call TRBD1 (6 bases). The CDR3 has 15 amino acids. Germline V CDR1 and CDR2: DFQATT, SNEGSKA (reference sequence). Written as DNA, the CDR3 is TGCAGTGCTAGAGCGCCTCAGGGGAGTGGATACGGGCAGTACTTC. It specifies CSARAPQGSGYGQYF.

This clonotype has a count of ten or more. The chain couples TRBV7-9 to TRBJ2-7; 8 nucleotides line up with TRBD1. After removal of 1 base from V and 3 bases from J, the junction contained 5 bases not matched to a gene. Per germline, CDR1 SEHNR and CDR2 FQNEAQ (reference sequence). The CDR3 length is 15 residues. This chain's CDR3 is CASSLGTGRGYEQYF. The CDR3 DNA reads TGTGCCAGCAGCTTAGGGACAGGGCGAGGCTACGAGCAGTACTTC.

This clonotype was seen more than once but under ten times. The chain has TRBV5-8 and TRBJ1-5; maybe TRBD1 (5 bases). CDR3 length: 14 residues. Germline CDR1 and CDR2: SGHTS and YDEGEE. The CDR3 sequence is CGTTRDSTNQPQHF. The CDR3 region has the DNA TGTGGGACCACCCGTGACAGCACCAATCAGCCCCAGCATTTT. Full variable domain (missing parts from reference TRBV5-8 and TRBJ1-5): EAGVTQSPTHLIKTRGQQATLRCSPISGHTSVYWYQQALGLGLQFLLWYDEGEERNRGNFPPRFSGRQFPNYSSELNVNALELEDSALYLCGTTRDSTNQPQHFGDGTRLSIL.

The CDR3 loop is CSAILLGVPGGGYTF. The CDR3 DNA reads as TGCAGTGCTATCCTCCTCGGGGTCCCAGGGGGAGGCTACACCTTC. The chain employs TRBV20-1 and TRBJ1-2, with TRBD1 identical over 7 bases. Germline V gene data show CDR1 as DFQATT and CDR2 as SNEGSKA (reference sequence). The CDR3 has 15 amino acids. V dropped 4 bases and J dropped 8; count of bases not matched to a gene: 16.

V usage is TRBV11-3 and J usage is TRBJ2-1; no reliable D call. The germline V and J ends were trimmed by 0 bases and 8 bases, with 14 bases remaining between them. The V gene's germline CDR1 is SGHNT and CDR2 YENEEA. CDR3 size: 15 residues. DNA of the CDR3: TGTGCCAGCAGCTTAGAAGGTGTCTGGAAGGATGAGCAGTTCTTC. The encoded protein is CASSLEGVWKDEQFF.

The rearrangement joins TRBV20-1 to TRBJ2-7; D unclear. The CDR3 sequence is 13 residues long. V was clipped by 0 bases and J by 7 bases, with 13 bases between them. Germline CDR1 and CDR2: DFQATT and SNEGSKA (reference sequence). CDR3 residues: CSAREGPLDEQYF. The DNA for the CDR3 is TGCAGTGCTAGAGAAGGGCCCCTCGATGAGCAGTACTTC.

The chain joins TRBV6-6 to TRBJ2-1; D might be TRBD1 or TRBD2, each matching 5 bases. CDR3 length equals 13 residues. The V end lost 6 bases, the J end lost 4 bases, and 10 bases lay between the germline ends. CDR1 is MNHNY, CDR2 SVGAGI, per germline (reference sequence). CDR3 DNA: TGTGCCAGCAGCGGGACCGGGTACAATGAGCAGTTCTTC. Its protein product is CASSGTGYNEQFF.

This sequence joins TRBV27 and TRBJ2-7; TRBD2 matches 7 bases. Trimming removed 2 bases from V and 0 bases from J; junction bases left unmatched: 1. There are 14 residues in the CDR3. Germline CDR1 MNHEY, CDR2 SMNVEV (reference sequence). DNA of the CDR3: TGTGCCAGCAGTTTAAGGACTAGCTCCTACGAGCAGTACTTC. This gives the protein CASSLRTSSYEQYF.

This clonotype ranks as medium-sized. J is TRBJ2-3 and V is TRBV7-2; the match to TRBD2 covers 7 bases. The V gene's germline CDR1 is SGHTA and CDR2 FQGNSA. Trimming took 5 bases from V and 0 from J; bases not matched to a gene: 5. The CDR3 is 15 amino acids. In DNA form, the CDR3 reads TGTGCCAGCAGCCGGGAGGCTTATAGCACAGATACGCAGTATTTT. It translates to CASSREAYSTDTQYF.

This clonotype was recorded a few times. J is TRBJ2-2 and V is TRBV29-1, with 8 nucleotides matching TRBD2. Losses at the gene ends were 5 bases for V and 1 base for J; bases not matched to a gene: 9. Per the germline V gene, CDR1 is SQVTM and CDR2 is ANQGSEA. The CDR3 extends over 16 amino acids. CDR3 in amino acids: CSVPRSSGGNTGELFF. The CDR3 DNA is TGCAGCGTTCCCCGGTCCAGCGGGGGGAACACCGGGGAGCTGTTTTTT.

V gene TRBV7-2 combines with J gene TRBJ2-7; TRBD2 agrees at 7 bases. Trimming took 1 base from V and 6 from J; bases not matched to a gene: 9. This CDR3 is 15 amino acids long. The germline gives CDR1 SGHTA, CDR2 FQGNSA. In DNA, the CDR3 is TGTGCCAGCAGCTTAGTGGGGGGAGGGCCTTCCGAGCAGTACTTC. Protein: CASSLVGGGPSEQYF.

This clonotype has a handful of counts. As DNA, the CDR3 is TGTGCCAGCAGTTGGGACTCTCAGCCCCAGCATTTT. It specifies CASSWDSQPQHF. The chain is built from TRBV12-3 or TRBV12-4 and TRBJ1-5; TRBD1 is a possible D gene (5 bases). The CDR3 is 12 residues long. Trimming took 4 bases from V and 6 from J, leaving 7 bases between them.

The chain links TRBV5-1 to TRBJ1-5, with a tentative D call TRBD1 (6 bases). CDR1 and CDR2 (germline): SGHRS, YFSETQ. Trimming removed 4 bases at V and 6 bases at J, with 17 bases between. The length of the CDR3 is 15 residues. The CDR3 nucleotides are TGCGCCAGCAGCCCCCAGGGGTCCCCCGGTCAGCCCCAGCATTTT. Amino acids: CASSPQGSPGQPQHF.

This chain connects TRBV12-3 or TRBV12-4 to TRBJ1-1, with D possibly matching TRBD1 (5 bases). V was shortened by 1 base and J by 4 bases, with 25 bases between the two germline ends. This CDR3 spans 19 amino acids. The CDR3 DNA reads TGTGCCAGCAGTTTAGGGGTTCCAGGGAGTGTATTTATCAGCACTGAAGCTTTCTTT. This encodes CASSLGVPGSVFISTEAFF.

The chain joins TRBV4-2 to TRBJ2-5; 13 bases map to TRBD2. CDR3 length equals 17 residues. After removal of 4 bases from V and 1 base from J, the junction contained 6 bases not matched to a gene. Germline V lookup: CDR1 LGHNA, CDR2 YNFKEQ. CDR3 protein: CASSLRLAGGVQETQYF. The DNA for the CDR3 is TGTGCCAGCAGCCTCAGACTAGCGGGGGGCGTCCAAGAGACCCAGTACTTC.

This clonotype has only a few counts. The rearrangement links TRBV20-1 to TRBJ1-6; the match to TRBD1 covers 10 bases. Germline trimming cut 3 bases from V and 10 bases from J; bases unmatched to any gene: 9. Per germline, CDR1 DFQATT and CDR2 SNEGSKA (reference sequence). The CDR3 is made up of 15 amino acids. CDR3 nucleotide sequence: TGCAGTGCTAGGGGAAGACAGGGGGCATTGTCACCCCTCCACTTT. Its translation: CSARGRQGALSPLHF.

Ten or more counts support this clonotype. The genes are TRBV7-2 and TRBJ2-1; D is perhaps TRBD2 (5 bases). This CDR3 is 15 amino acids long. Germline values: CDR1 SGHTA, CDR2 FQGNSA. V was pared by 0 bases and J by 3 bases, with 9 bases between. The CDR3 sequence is CASSLARAGYNEQFF. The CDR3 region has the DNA TGTGCCAGCAGCTTAGCGAGGGCAGGCTACAATGAGCAGTTCTTC.